Below are 31 T cell receptor beta chains sequenced from a single sample in a study of cytomegalovirus exposure and HLA in healthy donors (dated by TCRdb to about 2017). The library was generated by the immunoSEQ multiplex PCR assay. For the multiplex PCR, a mixture combining 60 forward primers for TCR Vbeta segments and 13 reverse primers for TCR Jbeta segments was used. As stored in TCRdb, this immuneACCESS dataset retains in-frame rearrangements with V and J assigned. A fraction of the clones does not appear; measured against another copy, unresolved V genes explain less than half of the discrepancy, and the remainder lacks a known reason. The sample has 250,000 to 300,000 clones on record, approximately 91% of them singletons. The ten largest clones capture 1.5% to 2% of the sample. Material for sequencing was PBMCs. The receptors derive from a girl aged 2-10 years in good health and CMV-seronegative.

The rearrangement joins TRBV7-3 to TRBJ2-1; 7 nucleotides align to TRBD2. CDR1 SGHTA and CDR2 FQGTGA come from the germline V gene. The CDR3 runs to 17 residues. Trimming took 3 bases from V and 5 from J; bases not matched to a gene: 13. CDR3: CASSFFQVSAGDNEQFF. CDR3 nucleotide sequence: TGTGCCAGCAGCTTTTTTCAGGTCTCGGCGGGGGACAATGAGCAGTTCTTC.

This chain links TRBV5-4 with TRBJ2-5; 11 positions match TRBD2. Looked up from germline, CDR1 is SGHNT and CDR2 is YYREEE (reference sequence). V dropped 4 bases and J dropped 2; count of bases not matched to a gene: 7. The CDR3 contains 16 residues. CDR3: CASSGGLAVSQETQYF. CDR3 in DNA: TGTGCCAGCAGCGGGGGACTAGCGGTATCTCAAGAGACCCAGTACTTC.

This chain connects TRBV23-1 to TRBJ1-1; D remains unclear. TRBV23-1 falls under the ORF class, with uncertain function. The CDR3 has 10 amino acids. V lost 8 bases and J lost 12, with 13 bases in between. The CDR3 coding sequence is TGCGCCAGCGCGAGGGATTGCACTTTCTTT. This translates into CASARDCTFF.

J is TRBJ1-1 and V is TRBV7-9, with 9 bases identical to TRBD1. Looked up from germline, CDR1 is SEHNR and CDR2 is FQNEAQ (reference sequence). Unmatched junction bases numbered 2, after V lost 2 bases and J lost 1 base. The CDR3 sequence is 15 residues long. DNA of the CDR3: TGTGCCAGCAGCTTAAGGACAGGGGAGAACACTGAAGCTTTCTTT. It specifies CASSLRTGENTEAFF.

This chain uses TRBV4-1 with TRBJ2-1; D might be TRBD1 (6 bases). V dropped 2 bases and J dropped 1 base, with 6 bases sitting between them. Germline CDR1 is MGHRA and CDR2 is YSYEKL. This CDR3 is 14 amino acids long. The CDR3 reads CASSQTGSYNEQFF. DNA for the CDR3: TGCGCCAGCAGCCAAACAGGGTCCTACAATGAGCAGTTCTTC.

The chain recombines TRBV27 with TRBJ2-1; 9 nucleotides agree with TRBD2. The CDR3 has 17 amino acids. The trim removed 4 bases at V and 4 bases at J, leaving 11 bases unmatched. Germline values: CDR1 MNHEY, CDR2 SMNVEV (reference sequence). This CDR3 is CASSSDLIAGVYNEQFF. The CDR3 bases are TGTGCCAGCAGTTCCGACCTCATAGCGGGGGTTTACAATGAGCAGTTCTTC.

V is TRBV6-5 and J is TRBJ2-7, with 7 nucleotides matching TRBD2. V lost 8 bases, J lost 1 base, and 8 bases stayed unmatched. The CDR3 contains 14 residues. In germline, CDR1 is MNHEY, CDR2 SVGAGI. The CDR3 DNA sequence: TGTGCCAGCCTTCGCGGGAGTGGATCCTACGAGCAGTACTTC. Its translation: CASLRGSGSYEQYF.

CDR3 region: CASNPTGPNEKLFF. DNA of the CDR3: TGTGCCAGCAACCCGACAGGGCCGAATGAAAAACTGTTTTTT. V is TRBV6-1 and J is TRBJ1-4; TRBD1 agrees at 7 bases. This CDR3 contains 14 residues. The trim removed 7 bases at V and 5 bases at J, leaving 7 bases unmatched. Germline CDR1 MNHNS, CDR2 SASEGT.

The V and J genes are TRBV5-1 and TRBJ1-3; TRBD1 agrees at 7 bases. CDR1 is SGHRS and CDR2 is YFSETQ in the germline V gene. This CDR3 is built from 15 residues. Germline trimming cut 4 bases from V and 2 bases from J; bases unmatched to any gene: 6. DNA for the CDR3: TGCGCCAGCAGCCCCCTCGGGACAGCTGGAAACACCATATATTTT. Protein product: CASSPLGTAGNTIYF.

The rearrangement joins TRBV2 to TRBJ1-2, with D perhaps TRBD1 (6 bases). The CDR3 length is 14 residues. Between the trimmed V and J ends, which lost 8 bases and 7 bases, there was a span of 20 bases. In germline, CDR1 is SNHLY, CDR2 FYNNEI. CDR3 coding DNA: TGTGCCAGCGGAACGACAGGCCAATCGGGTGGCTACACCTTC. Protein: CASGTTGQSGGYTF.

The V gene is TRBV28, the J gene TRBJ1-4, with D possibly being TRBD1 (5 bases). The germline gives CDR1 MDHEN, CDR2 SYDVKM. The CDR3 extends over 20 amino acids. With 4 bases removed from V and 1 base from J, the gap between germline ends came to 25 bases. The CDR3 region is CASSSPYRDRDGGTNEKLFF. DNA of the CDR3: TGTGCCAGCAGTTCCCCTTACCGGGACCGCGACGGGGGAACTAATGAAAAACTGTTTTTT.

This rearrangement joins TRBV18 to TRBJ2-6, with D tentatively TRBD1 (5 bases). Per germline, CDR1 KGHSH and CDR2 LQKENI. The CDR3 is 16 residues long. V lost 0 bases and J 0 bases, leaving 6 bases between the germline ends. In nucleotides, the CDR3 is TGTGCCAGCTCACCACCGGGGCACTCTGGGGCCAACGTCCTGACTTTC. The encoded protein is CASSPPGHSGANVLTF.

The rearrangement uses TRBV28 and TRBJ2-3; the match to TRBD1 covers 7 bases. Germline CDR1 and CDR2: MDHEN and SYDVKM. The J segment lost 2 bases and the V segment lost 4 bases, leaving 9 bases of the junction unmatched. The CDR3 length is 16 residues. CDR3 sequence: CASSYPGTEFTDTQYF. The CDR3 DNA reads as TGTGCCAGCAGTTATCCCGGGACAGAGTTCACAGATACGCAGTATTTT.

The chain links TRBV5-1 to TRBJ1-2; 7 bases fit TRBD1. With 6 bases clipped from V and 8 bases from J, the junction kept 13 bases outside the gene matches. CDR1 is SGHRS, CDR2 YFSETQ, per germline. The CDR3 has 14 residues. CDR3 DNA: TGCGCCAGCACATGGGGGACAGTCGAGTGGGGCTACACCTTC. Amino acids: CASTWGTVEWGYTF.

The chain couples TRBV7-8 to TRBJ1-1; D unclear. V was pared by 1 base and J by 5 bases, with 11 bases between. CDR3 size: 14 residues. In germline, CDR1 is SGHVS, CDR2 FQNEAQ. CDR3 sequence (DNA): TGTGCCAGCAGCTTAGGGTCGGTCCTAACTGAAGCTTTCTTT. Translation: CASSLGSVLTEAFF. The full variable domain, with the rest looked up from reference TRBV7-8 and TRBJ1-1, is GAGVSQSPRYKVAKRGQDVALRCDPISGHVSLFWYQQALGQGPEFLTYFQNEAQLDKSGLPSDRFFAERPEGSVSTLKIQRTQQEDSAVYLCASSLGSVLTEAFFGQGTRLTVV.

The CDR3 protein is CASLPVAGQPQHF. CDR3 coding DNA: TGTGCCAGCCTACCCGTGGCGGGTCAGCCCCAGCATTTT. The chain links TRBV6-6 to TRBJ1-5; D gene uncertain. Trimming removed 8 bases from V and 6 bases from J, with 14 bases in between. CDR3 size: 13 residues. Germline V CDR1 and CDR2: MNHNY, SVGAGI (reference sequence).

The rearrangement links TRBV11-2 to TRBJ1-4; 8 bases agree with TRBD1. The CDR3 runs to 15 residues. V gave up 5 bases and J gave up 6 bases; unmatched junction bases: 8. Germline-derived CDR1 and CDR2 are SGHAT and FQNNGV. The CDR3, as DNA: TGTGCCAGCAGCCGGCGGGACAGGAAAGATGAAAAACTGTTTTTT. It is translated as CASSRRDRKDEKLFF.

The chain recombines TRBV27 with TRBJ1-1, with D possibly matching TRBD1 (5 bases). CDR3 length: 13 residues. Germline CDR1 and CDR2: MNHEY and SMNVEV (reference sequence). The V end lost 2 bases, the J end lost 11 bases, and 15 bases lay between the germline ends. The CDR3 DNA reads as TGTGCCAGCAGTTTAGAAGGGGAGGGCCAGGCTTTCTTT. This translates into CASSLEGEGQAFF.

The rearrangement links TRBV2 to TRBJ2-6, with D possibly being TRBD2 (5 bases). CDR1 is SNHLY, CDR2 FYNNEI, per germline. The CDR3 totals 17 residues. V was cut by 2 bases and J by 0 bases, with 11 bases left in between. The chain's CDR3 is CASSELAIDSGANVLTF. The CDR3 DNA sequence: TGTGCCAGCAGTGAACTAGCTATAGACTCTGGGGCCAACGTCCTGACTTTC.

The rearrangement uses TRBV6-1 and TRBJ2-7; the D gene is possibly TRBD2 (5 bases). The CDR3 contains 12 residues. V was shortened by 11 bases and J by 6 bases, with 17 bases between the two germline ends. Germline V gives CDR1 MNHNS, CDR2 SASEGT. CDR3 amino acids: CAAYGPEGEQYF. In nucleotides, the CDR3 is TGTGCCGCGTACGGACCCGAGGGCGAGCAGTACTTC.

The DNA for the CDR3 is TGTGCCAGCAGCTTAGGGCAGGGCCATACGCAGTATTTT. Protein: CASSLGQGHTQYF. This chain connects TRBV7-8 to TRBJ2-3, with D possibly TRBD1 on 5 matching bases. The CDR3 extends over 13 amino acids. Deletions cut 1 base from V and 7 bases from J, with 9 bases between. Germline V lookup: CDR1 SGHVS, CDR2 FQNEAQ.

J is TRBJ2-7 and V is TRBV13; the D gene is possibly TRBD1 (5 bases). Germline-derived CDR1 and CDR2 are PRHDT and FYEKMQ (reference sequence). This CDR3 region has 16 residues. Trimming took off 0 bases at V and 7 bases at J, with 19 bases between the two ends. This CDR3 reads CASSLGRQRKPTEQYF. For the CDR3, the DNA is TGTGCCAGCAGCTTAGGCAGACAGAGGAAACCTACGGAGCAGTACTTC.

CDR3 region: CASSRGAGANVLTF. CDR3 in DNA: TGTGCCAGCAGTCGGGGAGCTGGGGCCAACGTCCTGACTTTC. The gene calls are TRBV6-4 and TRBJ2-6, with D possibly matching TRBD2 (5 bases). The CDR3 is 14 amino acids. With 5 bases removed from V and 2 bases from J, the gap between germline ends came to 7 bases. CDR1 is MRHNA, CDR2 SNTAGT, per germline.

This sequence joins TRBV4-1 and TRBJ1-2; 7 bases match TRBD1. Germline lookup yields CDR1 MGHRA and CDR2 YSYEKL. The V gene end was trimmed by 4 bases and the J gene end by 5 bases; junction bases not matched to a gene: 10. The CDR3 has 15 residues. CDR3 protein: CASSPGLGTEYGYTF. The CDR3 coding sequence is TGCGCCAGCAGCCCCGGCCTAGGGACAGAGTATGGCTACACCTTC.

The sample holds one count of this clone. The chain links TRBV6-6 to TRBJ2-3, with 8 bases matching TRBD2. The junction had 5 bases not matched to a gene; V was cut back by 4 bases and J by 5 bases. Germline V lookup: CDR1 MNHNY, CDR2 SVGAGI (reference sequence). The CDR3 contains 14 residues. The CDR3 DNA is TGTGCCAGCAGTTCGGGACTAGTGTTAGATACGCAGTATTTT. Translated: CASSSGLVLDTQYF.

The genes are TRBV25-1 and TRBJ1-6, with 9 bases fitting TRBD1. Germline values: CDR1 MGHDK, CDR2 SYGVNS. The V and J ends lost 4 bases and 6 bases, in that order; junction bases with no gene match: 1. The CDR3 is 14 amino acids. This CDR3 is CASSVTGGNSPLHF. The DNA for the CDR3 is TGTGCCAGCAGTGTGACAGGGGGTAATTCACCCCTCCACTTT.

The chain joins TRBV19 to TRBJ1-3; D not certain. Germline V gene lookup returns CDR1 LNHDA and CDR2 SQIVND (reference sequence). V was cut by 1 base and J by 0 bases, with 13 bases left in between. The CDR3 spans 17 residues. The chain's CDR3 is CASSIVLLASSGNTIYF. DNA for the CDR3: TGTGCCAGTAGTATAGTTCTACTCGCGAGCTCTGGAAACACCATATATTTT.

The chain joins TRBV7-6 to TRBJ2-7, with 8 nucleotides matching TRBD2. From germline, CDR1 is SGHVS and CDR2 FNYEAQ. CDR3 length: 15 amino acids. With V trimmed by 5 bases and J by 3 bases, 9 bases remained unmatched. The CDR3 sequence is CASSPRTGGLYEQYF. The DNA of the CDR3 is TGTGCCAGCAGCCCTCGGACGGGAGGGCTCTACGAGCAGTACTTC.

The V gene is TRBV10-3, the J gene TRBJ2-3; TRBD1 aligns across 10 bases. Germline loops: CDR1 ENHRY, CDR2 SYGVKD. V lost 0 bases to trimming and J lost 4 bases; unmatched junction nucleotides: 4. The CDR3 has 16 residues. CDR3 nucleotide sequence: TGTGCCATCAGTGAGTCGGTGACAGGGGGCGCAGATACGCAGTATTTT. Translating gives CAISESVTGGADTQYF.

V usage is TRBV6-1 and J usage is TRBJ2-3; D is undetermined. The CDR3 contains 14 residues. The V and J ends lost 3 bases and 2 bases respectively, with 9 bases between them. The germline CDR1 and CDR2 sequences are MNHNS and SASEGT. CDR3 sequence (DNA): TGTGCCAGCAGTGACAGGTTCTTCACAGATACGCAGTATTTT. Translation: CASSDRFFTDTQYF.

The rearrangement links TRBV11-2 to TRBJ1-1; 7 bases line up with TRBD1. Trimming at V came to 2 bases and at J to 7 bases, leaving 16 bases not matched to a gene. This CDR3 spans 17 amino acids. From germline, CDR1 is SGHAT and CDR2 FQNNGV. The CDR3 spells CASSLRRTGAFPFEAFF. CDR3 DNA: TGTGCCAGCAGCTTAAGACGAACAGGGGCCTTTCCCTTTGAAGCTTTCTTT.